The clone carrying this TCR beta chain has a single count. Antigen specificity is unknown. These data are taken from a study of shared clonotypes between healthy human individuals. The study drew its donors from healthy HIV-negative adults without recent acute infections or vaccinations. Only in-frame clones appear in the TCRdb table, and some are missing; sequencing was by immunoSEQ multiplex PCR. The sample includes hundreds of thousands of clones, 80% to 90% of them seen just once. Whole-study findings and limits: Only blood was sampled, and tissue TCR repertoires likely differ from blood ones. Estimated richness values were generally larger in naive subsets than in memory subsets.

The CDR3 extends over 19 amino acids. Germline assignment: CDR1 SGHAT and CDR2 FQNNGV. V lost 2 bases to trimming and J lost 2 bases, with 19 bases between them. Sequences were obtained from memory CD8+ T cells sorted from blood. The subset is: CD45RO+ cells pooled with CCR7-negative TemRA cells. The gene calls are TRBV11-2 and TRBJ2-6; possibly TRBD2 for D (5 bases). This sequence was found in a man aged 18 to 35 in good health. The CDR3 sequence is CASSLRRVLRGAGANVLTF. DNA for the CDR3: TGTGCCAGCAGCTTAAGGAGAGTCCTTCGGGGTGCTGGGGCCAACGTCCTGACTTTC.